This TCR beta chain came from a study of blood T cells in healthy people across ages. As concerns this clonotype: Its specificity is unknown.

Study conclusions and caveats: Age brought a roughly linear fall in TCR beta diversity measured per million T cells.

Primers used in a second PCR of roughly 6 to 11 cycles were a sample-barcoded 5' primer and a J-beta primer mix. Each CDR3 protein is one row after TCRdb ran MiXCR on the 5' RACE reads. The repertoire consists of approximately 1.5 million distinct CDR3 sequences, with 34% occurring once and the leading ten covering about 11%. Per-sample PBMC isolation yielded at least 7 million cells. The sequence was collected from a woman aged 30 to 39 in good health. Sequenced input: blood.

CDR3: CASRPTLGLNEGYTF. The CDR3 nucleotides are TGTGCCAGCAGACCAACTTTGGGTCTAAATGAAGGCTACACCTTC. The V call is TRBV6-1, the J call TRBJ1-2; D gene unclear. Trimming took 6 bases from V and 8 from J, leaving 22 bases between them. Germline V lookup: CDR1 MNHNS, CDR2 SASEGT. The CDR3 extends over 15 amino acids.